Listed below are T cell receptor beta chains from one sample, sequenced in a study of cytomegalovirus exposure and HLA in healthy donors. Sequenced by immunoSEQ multiplex PCR; TCRdb stores in-frame clones only, minus some. The sample shows approximately 140,000 clones, approximately 85% of them seen only once. Source material: PBMCs. The receptors come from a boy between 5 and 17 years old in good health and CMV-seronegative. The CDR3 runs from the conserved cysteine through the conserved F or W. D genes are given only for firm matches.

TRBV6-6	.	TRBJ1-2	CASIHVGDTYGYTF
TRBV19	.	TRBJ2-7	CASSLLSSAASSYEQYF
TRBV4-1	TRBD2	TRBJ2-7	CASSLTSGSSYEQYF
TRBV5-1	TRBD1	TRBJ2-3	CASSIGTGSPDTQYF
TRBV7-8	.	TRBJ1-3	CASSLGGGNTIYF
TRBV7-2	.	TRBJ1-5	CASSPSTDSNQPQHF
TRBV2	TRBD2	TRBJ2-3	CASSELAGSSDTQYF
TRBV14	TRBD1	TRBJ2-1	CASSQDTGGFYNEQFF
TRBV4-3	.	TRBJ2-5	CASSQETNRDQETQYF
TRBV11-1	TRBD1	TRBJ1-1	CASSSRTGRNTEAFF
TRBV6-1	.	TRBJ2-7	CASILNRGGYEQYF
TRBV4-1	.	TRBJ1-5	CASSQGEFGNQPQHF
TRBV25-1	.	TRBJ1-1	CASSKFSNMNTEAFF
TRBV18	.	TRBJ1-2	CASSPPGGTSGYTF
TRBV5-6	TRBD1	TRBJ1-2	CASSPGQPIYGYTF
TRBV4-1	TRBD1	TRBJ2-7	CASSHRTGGATYEQYF
TRBV6-1	.	TRBJ1-5	CASSAGIGVQPQHF
TRBV19	.	TRBJ1-5	CASSAKRYSNQPQHF
TRBV25-1	.	TRBJ2-2	CASSIQENTGELFF
TRBV6-5	.	TRBJ2-5	CASSYSAVQETQYF
TRBV5-4	TRBD1	TRBJ2-7	CASSGDRGMVEEQYF
TRBV7-9	.	TRBJ1-4	CASSLDPGEKLFF
TRBV2	.	TRBJ1-4	CASSGGRRDEKLFF
TRBV4-3	TRBD1	TRBJ1-4	CASSRDRVIIGEKLFF
TRBV5-6	TRBD2	TRBJ2-1	CASSPLAGLYNEQFF
TRBV6-6	TRBD2	TRBJ2-1	CASSQPGLADNEQFF
TRBV14	TRBD1	TRBJ2-5	CASSPLDRGRETQYF
TRBV7-9	.	TRBJ1-1	CASSLVQVMNTEAFF
TRBV5-1	.	TRBJ1-1	CASSLASFREATTEAFF
TRBV4-1	.	TRBJ2-7	CASSQDAAYYEQYF
TRBV14	.	.	CASSHRLQGPEQYF
TRBV7-8	TRBD1	TRBJ1-2	CASSKDRGDYGYTF
TRBV6-1	TRBD1	TRBJ1-5	CASGQGHNQPQHF
TRBV7-2	TRBD1	TRBJ1-3	CASSLVGTGGSGNTIYF
TRBV5-4	.	TRBJ1-5	CASSLVRAHQPQHF
TRBV18	.	TRBJ2-3	CASSPRLTDTQYF
TRBV4-1	.	TRBJ2-4	CASSQDWLTVAKNIQYF
TRBV2	.	TRBJ1-1	CASSVRGYEAFF
TRBV5-8	.	TRBJ2-7	CASSLPSYNSYEQYF
TRBV7-3	.	TRBJ2-3	CASSPDRFPGDTQYF
TRBV5-1	.	TRBJ2-3	CASSLDDSLYTQYF
TRBV7-6	TRBD1	TRBJ2-7	CASSAGTGFREQYF